These 10 T cell receptor beta chains came from one sample sequenced in a study of identifying expanded T cells in peripheral blood (dated by TCRdb to the late 2010s). Libraries were constructed by the immunoSEQ multiplex PCR assay. As stored in TCRdb, this immuneACCESS dataset retains in-frame rearrangements with V and J assigned. A fraction of the clones does not appear; measured against another copy, unresolved V genes explain less than half of the discrepancy, and the remainder lacks a known reason. Within this sample are about 130,000 clones, with approximately 86% of them counted one time only. Approximately 8.9% of the sample rests with the top ten. Sequenced input: blood. The origin of the receptors is a person aged 18 to 70 in good health.

The chain couples TRBV6-6 to TRBJ2-7, with a tentative D call TRBD1 (6 bases). Trimming shortened V by 2 bases and J by 2 bases, and 16 bases separated the two germline ends. This CDR3 comprises 16 residues. Germline values: CDR1 MNHNY, CDR2 SVGAGI (reference sequence). This CDR3 reads CASSYGTPAEPYEQYF. The CDR3 DNA is TGTGCCAGCAGTTACGGGACACCCGCTGAGCCCTACGAGCAGTACTTC.

The J gene is TRBJ1-3, the V gene TRBV4-1; D uncertain. CDR1 MGHRA and CDR2 YSYEKL come from the germline V gene. The CDR3 is 15 amino acids. Trimming took 8 bases from V and 0 from J, leaving 14 bases between them. CDR3 protein: CASAPTFGSGNTIYF. Here the CDR3 DNA reads TGCGCCAGCGCCCCCACCTTCGGCTCTGGAAACACCATATATTTT.

This rearrangement joins TRBV30 to TRBJ1-1; D remains ambiguous. Per germline, CDR1 GTSNPN and CDR2 SVGIG (reference sequence). The V end lost 3 bases, the J end lost 4 bases, and 12 bases lay between the germline ends. This CDR3 contains 13 residues. The CDR3, as DNA: TGTGCCTGGAGCCCCTCCGGAATCACTGAAGCTTTCTTT. Protein sequence: CAWSPSGITEAFF.

A word on this clone: Other DNA sequences in this specimen translate into the identical CDR3. This chain connects TRBV4-1 to TRBJ2-7; a weak D match, TRBD2 (5 bases). CDR3 length: 17 residues. V was clipped by 1 base and J by 0 bases, with 16 bases between them. Looked up from germline, CDR1 is MGHRA and CDR2 is YSYEKL. In DNA form, the CDR3 reads TGCGCCAGCAGCCAAGGACCCGGACGGGAAACCTCCTACGAGCAGTACTTC. Translation: CASSQGPGRETSYEQYF.

The CDR3 bases are TGTGCCAGCGGGATTGGGCGCCGGGAGACCCAGTACTTC. The encoded protein is CASGIGRRETQYF. The genes are TRBV2 and TRBJ2-5, with D unclear. Per germline, CDR1 SNHLY and CDR2 FYNNEI. Trimming pared 8 bases from V and 5 bases from J, leaving 15 bases between. The length of the CDR3 is 13 residues.

The chain recombines TRBV6-5 with TRBJ1-2; 9 nucleotides line up with TRBD1. The germline CDR1 and CDR2 sequences are MNHEY and SVGAGI. This CDR3 is built from 15 residues. Losses at the gene ends were 6 bases for V and 4 bases for J; bases not matched to a gene: 9. The CDR3 nucleotides read TGTGCCAGCAGAAGAGCCGGGACAGGGCTCTATGGCTACACCTTC. It is translated as CASRRAGTGLYGYTF.

The chain carries TRBV4-1 and TRBJ1-5, with D perhaps TRBD1 (6 bases). CDR1 MGHRA and CDR2 YSYEKL come from the germline V gene. Trimming removed 4 bases at V and 0 bases at J, with 13 bases between. The CDR3 runs to 16 residues. The CDR3 nucleotides read TGCGCCAGCAGCCTACAGGGTTTCTTTAGCAATCAGCCCCAGCATTTT. It is translated as CASSLQGFFSNQPQHF.

This rearrangement joins TRBV6-6 to TRBJ1-5, with D possibly matching TRBD1 (5 bases). This CDR3 has 15 amino acids. Trimming took 6 bases from V and 3 from J, leaving 15 bases between them. Germline CDR1 is MNHNY and CDR2 is SVGAGI (reference sequence). The DNA for the CDR3 is TGTGCCAGCAGGGGGGTCTACAAGTCCAATCAGCCCCAGCATTTT. This encodes CASRGVYKSNQPQHF.

The rearrangement links TRBV18 to TRBJ2-7; D remains ambiguous. V was clipped by 1 base and J by 6 bases, with 7 bases between them. Germline V gives CDR1 KGHSH, CDR2 LQKENI. This CDR3 has 12 residues. CDR3: CASSPQGGEQYF. The CDR3 DNA reads as TGTGCCAGCTCACCACAGGGTGGCGAGCAGTACTTC. The full variable domain, completed using reference TRBV18 and TRBJ2-7, is NAGVMQNPRHLVRRRGQEARLRCSPMKGHSHVYWYRQLPEEGLKFMVYLQKENIIDESGMPKERFSAEFPKEGPSILRIQQVVRGDSAAYFCASSPQGGEQYFGPGTRLTVT.

V and J are TRBV6-5 and TRBJ2-2, with 7 bases lining up with TRBD1. This CDR3 spans 15 amino acids. V lost 0 bases and J lost 7; bases outside the gene matches: 5. Germline V gives CDR1 MNHEY, CDR2 SVGAGI. The CDR3 DNA reads TGTGCCAGCAGTTACTCCCCGGGACAGCACGGGGAGCTGTTTTTT. Translation gives CASSYSPGQHGELFF.